This is a list of T cell receptor beta chains from one sample in a study of blood T cells in healthy people across ages. TCRdb processed the 5' RACE reads anew with MiXCR; each CDR3 protein has one entry. The sample yields fewer than 600,000 distinct CDR3 sequences, about 26% seen once. Separately, the same data were catalogued under a study of T cells of mothers and their children.

Material for sequencing was blood. The receptors derive from a boy younger than 10 in good health. Each CDR3 is given with its conserved first and last residue. The D gene is left open where the match is weak. Clone size is given for some rows only: seen once, a few or many times, or a class if the clone is expanded.

d_call j_call clone_size v_call cdr3_nt cdr3_aa
- TRBJ2-1 many TRBV6-2/TRBV6-3 TGTGCCAGCAGTTACTCGACTGATTACAATGAGCAGTTCTTC CASSYSTDYNEQFF
TRBD1 TRBJ2-3 few TRBV4-1 TGCGCCAGCAGCCAACCGGGACAGGTCACAGATGCGCAGTATTTT CASSQPGQVTDAQYF
- TRBJ2-3 few TRBV19 TGTGCCAGTAGTATTGAAGGGCTCACTAACACAGATACGCAGTATTTT CASSIEGLTNTDTQYF
- TRBJ1-2 - TRBV4-1 TGCGCCAGCAGCCAGGTACGGGAACGGAAAGGCTACACCTTC CASSQVRERKGYTF
- TRBJ2-1 - TRBV20-1 TGCAGTGCTGCTCAGGACTCGAGCTCCTACAATGAGCAGTTCTTC CSAAQDSSSYNEQFF
- TRBJ2-7 few TRBV7-9 TGTGCCAGCAGCCCGACCGGGCCCTTCTCCTACGAGCAGTACTTC CASSPTGPFSYEQYF
- TRBJ1-4 few TRBV6-1 TGTGCCAGCAGTGAAAGGAGGGGAACCCCTAATGAAAAACTGTTTTTT CASSERRGTPNEKLFF
- TRBJ2-3 once TRBV6-5 TGTGCCAGCAGTTACCGTTCCTTCCTCGATACGCAGTATTTT CASSYRSFLDTQYF
- TRBJ2-4 few TRBV29-1 TGCAGCGCACTGTCAGGGCCCGAAAACATTCAGTACTTC CSALSGPENIQYF
- TRBJ2-1 - TRBV5-1 TGCGCCAGCAGCTTGAAGGGGACGAGAGGATTAGGTGAGCAGTTCTTC CASSLKGTRGLGEQFF
- TRBJ2-2 few TRBV11-2 TGTGCCAGCAGCTTAGAGGGGTCCCACACCGGGGAGCTGTTTTTT CASSLEGSHTGELFF
- TRBJ2-4 - TRBV4-1 TGCGCCAGCAGCCAAGGTCTTCAGCGATTAGCCAAAAACATTCAGTACTTC CASSQGLQRLAKNIQYF
TRBD2 TRBJ2-5 few TRBV20-1 TGCAGTGCCCCAAAGGGTGGCGGGAGGGCTTGGGAGCAGTACTTC CSAPKGGGRAWEQYF
- TRBJ1-4 few TRBV2 TGTGCCAGCAGTGGAAGGTCCCCAACTAATGAAAAACTGTTTTTT CASSGRSPTNEKLFF
- TRBJ2-5 few TRBV5-1 TGCGCCAGCAGACTTGGCAGTGCCGAGACCCAGTACTTC CASRLGSAETQYF
- TRBJ1-4 - TRBV10-3 TGTGCCACCAGTGGCACGGGCCGGGAAAAACTGTTTTTT CATSGTGREKLFF
- TRBJ2-2 - TRBV5-1 TGCGCCAGCAGCTTGGACAGGGCGCCCGGGGAGCTGTTTTTT CASSLDRAPGELFF
TRBD2 TRBJ2-4 few TRBV7-9 TGTGCCAGCAGCTTATATGCACCCCTTCGGGAGGTGCAAGCCAAAAACATTCAGTACTTC CASSLYAPLREVQAKNIQYF
- TRBJ2-6 few TRBV5-5 TGTGCCAGCAGCTTGGGTAGGGGACGTACGAGCTCTGGGGCCAACGTCCTGACTTTC CASSLGRGRTSSGANVLTF
TRBD1 TRBJ1-4 few TRBV19 TGTGCCAGTAACCCCGGACAGGGGTATACGCGGTCCGAAAAACTGTTTTTT CASNPGQGYTRSEKLFF
TRBD2 TRBJ2-5 many TRBV7-9 TGTGCCAGCAGCGCGACTAGCGGGAAAGAGACCCAGTACTTC CASSATSGKETQYF
- TRBJ2-2 few TRBV6-1 TGTGCCAGCAGTGGACAGGTCAGGAACACCGGGGAGCTGTTTTTT CASSGQVRNTGELFF
- TRBJ1-1 - TRBV18 TGTGCCAGCTCTATGACAGCGGTTAACACTGAAGCTTTCTTT CASSMTAVNTEAFF
- TRBJ1-2 - TRBV24-1 TGTGCCACCAGTGATTTCCAGGAGGCGGACTATGGCTACACCTTC CATSDFQEADYGYTF
TRBD2 TRBJ2-3 - TRBV20-1 TGCAGTGCTAGAGATGGCGGGAGGGGCTGGACAGATACGCAGTATTTT CSARDGGRGWTDTQYF